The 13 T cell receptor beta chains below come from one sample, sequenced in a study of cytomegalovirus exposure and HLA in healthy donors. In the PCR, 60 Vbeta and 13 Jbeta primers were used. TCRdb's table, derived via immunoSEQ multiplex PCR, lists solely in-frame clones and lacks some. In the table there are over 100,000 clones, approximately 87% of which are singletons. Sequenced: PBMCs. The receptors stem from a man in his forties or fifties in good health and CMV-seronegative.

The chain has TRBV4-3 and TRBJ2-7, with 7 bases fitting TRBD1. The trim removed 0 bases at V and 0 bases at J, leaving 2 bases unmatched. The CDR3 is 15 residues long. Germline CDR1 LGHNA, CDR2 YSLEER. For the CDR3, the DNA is TGCGCCAGCAGCCAAGATTGGGACAGCTCCTACGAGCAGTACTTC. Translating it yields CASSQDWDSSYEQYF.

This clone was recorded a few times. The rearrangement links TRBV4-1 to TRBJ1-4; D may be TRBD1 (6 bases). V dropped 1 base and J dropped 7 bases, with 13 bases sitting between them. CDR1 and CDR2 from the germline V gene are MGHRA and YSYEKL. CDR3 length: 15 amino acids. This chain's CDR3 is CASSQVAGAGEKLFF. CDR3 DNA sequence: TGCGCCAGCAGCCAAGTGGCAGGGGCGGGTGAAAAACTGTTTTTT.

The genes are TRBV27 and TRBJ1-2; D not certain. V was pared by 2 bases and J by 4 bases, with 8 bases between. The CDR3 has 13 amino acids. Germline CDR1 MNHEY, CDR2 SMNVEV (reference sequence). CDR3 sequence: CASSLGLAYGYTF. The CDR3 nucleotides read TGTGCCAGCAGTTTAGGACTGGCCTATGGCTACACCTTC.

CDR3 in amino acids: CASSLDLGTEAFF. Written as DNA, the CDR3 is TGTGCCAGCAGCTTAGATCTGGGGACAGAAGCTTTCTTT. The chain joins TRBV11-2 to TRBJ1-1; maybe TRBD1 (6 bases). There are 13 residues in the CDR3. Germline V CDR1 and CDR2: SGHAT, FQNNGV. Trimming pared 0 bases from V and 8 bases from J, leaving 10 bases between.

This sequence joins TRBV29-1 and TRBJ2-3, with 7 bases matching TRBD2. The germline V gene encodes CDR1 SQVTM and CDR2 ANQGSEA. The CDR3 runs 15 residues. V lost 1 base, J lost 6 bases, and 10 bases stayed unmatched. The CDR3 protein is CSVEVPGGTGDTQYF. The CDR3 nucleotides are TGCAGCGTTGAAGTCCCGGGAGGTACTGGGGATACGCAGTATTTT.

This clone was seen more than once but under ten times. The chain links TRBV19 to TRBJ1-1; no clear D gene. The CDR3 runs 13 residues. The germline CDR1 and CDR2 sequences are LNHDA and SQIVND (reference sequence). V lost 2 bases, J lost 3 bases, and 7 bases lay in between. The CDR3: CASSITLYTEAFF. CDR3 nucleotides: TGTGCCAGTAGTATAACTCTATACACTGAAGCTTTCTTT. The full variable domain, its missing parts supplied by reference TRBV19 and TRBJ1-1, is DGGITQSPKYLFRKEGQNVTLSCEQNLNHDAMYWYRQDPGQGLRLIYYSQIVNDFQKGDIAEGYSVSREKKESFPLTVTSAQKNPTAFYLCASSITLYTEAFFGQGTRLTVV.

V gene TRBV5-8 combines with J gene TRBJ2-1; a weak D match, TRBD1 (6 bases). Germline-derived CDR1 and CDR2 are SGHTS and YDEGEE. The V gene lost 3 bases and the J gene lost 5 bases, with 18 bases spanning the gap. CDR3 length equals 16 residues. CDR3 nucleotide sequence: TGTGCCAGCAGCTGGGCCGAGACAGGTATCCACAATGAGCAGTTCTTC. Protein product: CASSWAETGIHNEQFF.

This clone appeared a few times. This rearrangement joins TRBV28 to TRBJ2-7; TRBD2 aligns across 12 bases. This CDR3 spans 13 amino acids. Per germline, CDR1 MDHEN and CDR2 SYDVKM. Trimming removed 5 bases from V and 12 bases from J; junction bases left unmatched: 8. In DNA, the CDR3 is TGTGCCAGCAGTCTCGGACTAGCGGGGCCTGGGTACTTC. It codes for CASSLGLAGPGYF.

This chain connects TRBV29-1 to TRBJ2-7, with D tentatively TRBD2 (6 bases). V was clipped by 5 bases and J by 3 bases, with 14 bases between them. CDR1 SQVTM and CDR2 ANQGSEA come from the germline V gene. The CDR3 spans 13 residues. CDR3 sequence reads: CSVIPGAFYEQYF. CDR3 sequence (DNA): TGCAGCGTTATCCCGGGAGCTTTCTACGAGCAGTACTTC.

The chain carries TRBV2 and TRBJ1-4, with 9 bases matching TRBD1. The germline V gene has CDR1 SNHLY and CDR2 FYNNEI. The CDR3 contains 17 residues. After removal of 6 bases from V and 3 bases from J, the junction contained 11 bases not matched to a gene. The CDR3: CASSLLGQGVANEKLFF. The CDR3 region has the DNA TGTGCCAGCAGCCTTTTGGGACAGGGAGTTGCTAATGAAAAACTGTTTTTT.

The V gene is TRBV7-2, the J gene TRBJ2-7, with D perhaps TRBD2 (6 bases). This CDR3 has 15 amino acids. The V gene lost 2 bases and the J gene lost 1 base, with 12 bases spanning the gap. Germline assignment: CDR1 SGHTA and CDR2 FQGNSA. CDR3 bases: TGTGCCAGCAGCTTACGATCGGGGACTTCCTACGAGCAGTACTTC. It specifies CASSLRSGTSYEQYF.

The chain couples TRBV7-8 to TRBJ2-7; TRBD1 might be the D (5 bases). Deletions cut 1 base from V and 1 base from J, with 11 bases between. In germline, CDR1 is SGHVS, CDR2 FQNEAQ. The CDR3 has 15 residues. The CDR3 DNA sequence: TGTGCCAGCAGCTTAGGGCCAGGGTTATCCTACGAGCAGTACTTC. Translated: CASSLGPGLSYEQYF. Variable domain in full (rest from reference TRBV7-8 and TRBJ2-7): GAGVSQSPRYKVAKRGQDVALRCDPISGHVSLFWYQQALGQGPEFLTYFQNEAQLDKSGLPSDRFFAERPEGSVSTLKIQRTQQEDSAVYLCASSLGPGLSYEQYFGPGTRLTVT.

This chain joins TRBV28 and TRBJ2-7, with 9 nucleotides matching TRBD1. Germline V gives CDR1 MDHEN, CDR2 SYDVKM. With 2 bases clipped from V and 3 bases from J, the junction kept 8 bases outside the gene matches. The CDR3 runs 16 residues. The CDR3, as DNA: TGTGCCAGCAGTTTAAGACAGGGGGAAAATTACTACGAGCAGTACTTC. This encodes CASSLRQGENYYEQYF.